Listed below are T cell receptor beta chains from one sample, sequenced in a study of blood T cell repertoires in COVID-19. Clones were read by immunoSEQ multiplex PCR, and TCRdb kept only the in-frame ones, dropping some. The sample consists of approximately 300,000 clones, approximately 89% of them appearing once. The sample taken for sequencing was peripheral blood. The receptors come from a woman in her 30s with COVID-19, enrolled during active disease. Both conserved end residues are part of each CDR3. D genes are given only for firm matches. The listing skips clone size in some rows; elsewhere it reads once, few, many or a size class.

CDR3 protein: CASSPNLQGWDLNNSPLHF; CDR3 DNA: TGTGCCAGCAGTCCCAACCTACAGGGGTGGGATCTAAATAATTCACCCCTCCACTTT; J gene: TRBJ1-6; D gene: TRBD1; clone size: -; V gene: TRBV28
CDR3 protein: CASMGVLTEAFF; CDR3 DNA: TGTGCCAGCATGGGAGTTTTAACTGAAGCTTTCTTT; J gene: TRBJ1-1; D gene: -; clone size: -; V gene: TRBV7-9
CDR3 protein: CASSGWQGGYTF; CDR3 DNA: TGTGCCAGCAGTGGTTGGCAGGGGGGCTACACCTTC; J gene: TRBJ1-2; D gene: -; clone size: once; V gene: TRBV25-1
CDR3 protein: CASSPGLAAANTGELFF; CDR3 DNA: TGTGCCAGCAGCCCAGGACTAGCGGCCGCGAACACCGGGGAGCTGTTTTTT; J gene: TRBJ2-2; D gene: TRBD2; clone size: -; V gene: TRBV9
CDR3 protein: CASSVGLARSETQYF; CDR3 DNA: TGTGCCAGCAGCGTCGGACTAGCGCGGAGTGAGACCCAGTACTTC; J gene: TRBJ2-5; D gene: TRBD2; clone size: -; V gene: TRBV9
CDR3 protein: CASSWIAGGHETQYF; CDR3 DNA: TGTGCCAGCAGCTGGATAGCGGGGGGGCACGAGACCCAGTACTTC; J gene: TRBJ2-5; D gene: TRBD2; clone size: once; V gene: TRBV11-2
CDR3 protein: CASSFDGGQFYGYTF; CDR3 DNA: TGTGCCAGCAGCTTCGATGGGGGACAGTTCTATGGCTACACCTTC; J gene: TRBJ1-2; D gene: TRBD1; clone size: -; V gene: TRBV7-2
CDR3 protein: CASSYALGQGITEAFF; CDR3 DNA: TGTGCCAGCAGTTACGCCTTGGGACAGGGAATCACTGAAGCTTTCTTT; J gene: TRBJ1-1; D gene: TRBD1; clone size: -; V gene: TRBV6-2/TRBV6-3
CDR3 protein: CASSEALDSVGGYTF; CDR3 DNA: TGTGCCAGCAGTGAAGCTTTGGACAGCGTAGGGGGCTACACCTTC; J gene: TRBJ1-2; D gene: -; clone size: -; V gene: TRBV6-1
CDR3 protein: CASSSLPDRSYGYTF; CDR3 DNA: TGCGCCAGCAGCTCCTTGCCGGACAGGTCCTATGGCTACACCTTC; J gene: TRBJ1-2; D gene: TRBD1; clone size: once; V gene: TRBV5-1
CDR3 protein: CASSRDRAPGEQYF; CDR3 DNA: TGTGCCAGCAGCCGGGACAGGGCCCCGGGTGAGCAGTACTTC; J gene: TRBJ2-7; D gene: TRBD1; clone size: -; V gene: TRBV2
CDR3 protein: CASSQVRGGTYNSPLHF; CDR3 DNA: TGCGCCAGCAGCCAAGTGAGGGGGGGCACCTATAATTCACCCCTCCACTTT; J gene: TRBJ1-6; D gene: -; clone size: -; V gene: TRBV4-1
CDR3 protein: CASSLVQDPYSTQYF; CDR3 DNA: TGTGCCAGCAGCTTAGTACAGGACCCCTATTCTACGCAGTATTTT; J gene: TRBJ2-3; D gene: -; clone size: -; V gene: TRBV11-2
CDR3 protein: CASSFRGGGGTEAFF; CDR3 DNA: TGTGCCAGCAGCTTCCGAGGGGGCGGCGGCACTGAAGCTTTCTTT; J gene: TRBJ1-1; D gene: TRBD1; clone size: -; V gene: TRBV7-9
CDR3 protein: CASSRDSTEKLFF; CDR3 DNA: TGTGCCAGCAGCCGAGACAGTACCGAAAAACTGTTTTTT; J gene: TRBJ1-4; D gene: -; clone size: -; V gene: TRBV28
CDR3 protein: CASSTTVSYNEQFF; CDR3 DNA: TGTGCCAGTAGTACAACAGTCTCCTACAATGAGCAGTTCTTC; J gene: TRBJ2-1; D gene: -; clone size: -; V gene: TRBV19
CDR3 protein: CASSFPGYGYTF; CDR3 DNA: TGTGCCAGCAGCTTTCCGGGCTATGGCTACACCTTC; J gene: TRBJ1-2; D gene: -; clone size: -; V gene: TRBV7-9
CDR3 protein: CSAETGVGYYGYTF; CDR3 DNA: TGCAGCGCAGAAACAGGGGTGGGCTACTATGGCTACACCTTC; J gene: TRBJ1-2; D gene: TRBD1; clone size: once; V gene: TRBV29-1
CDR3 protein: CASSVGQTNTEAFF; CDR3 DNA: TGTGCCAGCAGCGTGGGACAGACGAACACTGAAGCTTTCTTT; J gene: TRBJ1-1; D gene: TRBD1; clone size: once; V gene: TRBV6-5
CDR3 protein: CASSIVQSAEAFF; CDR3 DNA: TGTGCCAGTAGTATAGTGCAATCGGCTGAAGCTTTCTTT; J gene: TRBJ1-1; D gene: -; clone size: -; V gene: TRBV19